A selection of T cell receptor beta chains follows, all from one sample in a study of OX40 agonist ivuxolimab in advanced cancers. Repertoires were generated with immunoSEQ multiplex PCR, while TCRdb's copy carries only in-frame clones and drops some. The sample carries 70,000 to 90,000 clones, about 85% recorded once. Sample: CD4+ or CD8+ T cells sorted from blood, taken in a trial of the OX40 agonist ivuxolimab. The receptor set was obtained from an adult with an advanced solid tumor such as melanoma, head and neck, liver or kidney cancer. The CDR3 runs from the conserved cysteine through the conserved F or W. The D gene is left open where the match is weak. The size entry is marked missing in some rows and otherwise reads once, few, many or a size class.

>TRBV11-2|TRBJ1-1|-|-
TGTGCCAGCAGCTTCCCCGGGCCGAACACTGAAGCTTTCTTT
CASSFPGPNTEAFF
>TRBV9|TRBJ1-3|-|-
TGTGCCAGCAGCGCTGGGCGTGGAAACACCATATATTTT
CASSAGRGNTIYF
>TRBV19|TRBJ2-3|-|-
TGTGCCAGTACCCTGGAAGGGGCGATAGATACGCAGTATTTT
CASTLEGAIDTQYF
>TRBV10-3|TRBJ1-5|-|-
TGTGCCATCAGTGAGTCAGAGTTTAGCAATCAGCCCCAGCATTTT
CAISESEFSNQPQHF
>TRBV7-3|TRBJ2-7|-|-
TGTGCCAGCAGCTTTATCCGGGAAGTGGCAGACGAGCAGTACTTC
CASSFIREVADEQYF
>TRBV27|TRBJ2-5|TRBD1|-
TGTGCCAGCAGTTTATCGACAGGGAAGGGTGGGGAGACCCAGTACTTC
CASSLSTGKGGETQYF
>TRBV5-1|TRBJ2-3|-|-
TGCGCCAGCAGCTTGGGCTTCTCCGGGACAGATACGCAGTATTTT
CASSLGFSGTDTQYF
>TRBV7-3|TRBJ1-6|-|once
TGTGCCAGCAGCTTGGACAGCAATTCACCCCTCCACTTT
CASSLDSNSPLHF
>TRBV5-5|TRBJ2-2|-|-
TGTGCCAGCAGCTTGGGGGCACAGGGACTGGGCACCGGGGAGCTGTTTTTT
CASSLGAQGLGTGELFF
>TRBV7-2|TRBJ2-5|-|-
TGTGCCAGCAGCTTCGGGACACCGAAAGAGACCCAGTACTTC
CASSFGTPKETQYF
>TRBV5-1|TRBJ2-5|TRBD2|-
TGCGCCAGCAGCTCGGGGGGTGGACAAGAGACCCAGTACTTC
CASSSGGGQETQYF
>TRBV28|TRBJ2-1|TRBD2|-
TGTGCCAGCAGTTCGTTAGCGGGGGGCCGGTTCTATGAGCAGTTCTTC
CASSSLAGGRFYEQFF
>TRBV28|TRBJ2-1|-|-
TGTGCCAGCAGCCGCTTCGGAGCGTACAATGAGCAGTTCTTC
CASSRFGAYNEQFF
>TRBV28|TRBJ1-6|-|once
TGTGCCAGCAGTTTACCAGGGGAGAATTCACCCCTCCACTTT
CASSLPGENSPLHF